This T cell receptor beta chain was captured in a study of OX40 agonist ivuxolimab in advanced cancers. Study observations and caveats: Within 6 weeks, CD4+ and CD8+ blood T cells expanded clonally at 0.1 to 3.0 mg/kg. In general, CD8+ T cells held more expanded clones than CD4+ did, on average.

The germline V gene encodes CDR1 SGHTA and CDR2 FQGNSA. The CDR3 sequence is 16 residues long. Unmatched junction bases numbered 7, after V lost 4 bases and J lost 3 bases. Here immunoSEQ multiplex PCR was the method, and the copy in TCRdb shows in-frame clones only, minus some. The table shows under 85,000 clones, with around 85% occurring only once. In the case of this clone: Its antigen is unknown.

This sequence joins TRBV7-2 and TRBJ2-1, with 9 positions matching TRBD2. The source is an adult with an advanced solid tumor such as melanoma, head and neck, liver or kidney cancer. The material was CD4+ or CD8+ T cells sorted from blood, obtained in a trial of the OX40 agonist ivuxolimab. The CDR3 loop is CASSSDGREGYNEQFF. The DNA for the CDR3 is TGTGCCAGCAGCTCCGATGGGCGGGAGGGCTACAATGAGCAGTTCTTC.